The text below deals with one T cell receptor (beta chain). Antigen: not known. V was clipped by 1 base and J by 4 bases, with 12 bases between them. Germline CDR1 MGHDK, CDR2 SYGVNS. The CDR3 is made up of 15 amino acids. The data were obtained in a study of T cell responses to AZD1222 COVID-19 vaccine. Study-wide points: Vaccine-related CD4 TCRs covered spike, predominating at 160-218 and 743-854.

Clones were read by immunoSEQ multiplex PCR, and TCRdb kept only the in-frame ones, dropping some. The sample records around 110,000 clones, around nine tenths being singletons. The rearrangement joins TRBV25-1 to TRBJ2-3; possible D gene TRBD2, 6 bases. The origin of this receptor is an adult who received the AZD1222 COVID-19 vaccine. The sequencing used peripheral blood, collected 28 days after the second AZD1222 dose. The CDR3 coding sequence is TGTGCCAGCAGTGAATGGGGGGATTGGGCAGATACGCAGTATTTT. Translating gives CASSEWGDWADTQYF.